The 24 T cell receptor beta chains presented below share a single source sample, sequenced in a study of blood T cell repertoires in COVID-19. Method: immunoSEQ multiplex PCR; TCRdb's copy keeps in-frame clones and lacks some. The sample contains about 44,000 clones, 80% to 90% of which appear only once. Sample: peripheral blood. These receptors were collected from a man in his 70s with active COVID-19.

This chain connects TRBV2 to TRBJ2-3, with a possible D match to TRBD1 (6 bases). Trimming removed 6 bases at V and 2 bases at J, with 12 bases between. Germline V CDR1 and CDR2: SNHLY, FYNNEI. The CDR3 length is 14 residues. The CDR3 region has the DNA TGTGCCAGCAGCCTCGACAGGAACACAGATACGCAGTATTTT. Translated, it gives CASSLDRNTDTQYF.

This chain links TRBV4-2 with TRBJ1-5; TRBD1 matches at 7 bases. The CDR3 totals 15 residues. Germline CDR1 is LGHNA and CDR2 is YNFKEQ. The trim removed 5 bases at V and 6 bases at J, leaving 10 bases unmatched. CDR3 in amino acids: CASSYRQGSGQPQHF. As DNA, the CDR3 is TGTGCCAGCAGCTACAGACAGGGCTCGGGTCAGCCCCAGCATTTT.

This clone was observed a few times. The V gene is TRBV6-2 or TRBV6-3, the J gene TRBJ2-7; 10 bases are a match to TRBD1. The CDR3 extends over 17 amino acids. Germline assignment: CDR1 MNHEY and CDR2 SVGEGT. V lost 5 bases to trimming and J lost 1 base; unmatched junction nucleotides: 11. CDR3 in amino acids: CASSTQNWGQGSYEQYF. DNA for the CDR3: TGTGCCAGCAGTACCCAAAACTGGGGACAGGGGTCCTACGAGCAGTACTTC.

This chain connects TRBV2 to TRBJ2-2; 7 bases agree with TRBD2. Germline V gene sequence: CDR1 SNHLY, CDR2 FYNNEI. Trimming at V came to 2 bases and at J to 5 bases, leaving 5 bases not matched to a gene. The CDR3 is 15 amino acids. CDR3 loop: CASSERAAGTGELFF. In DNA, the CDR3 is TGTGCCAGCAGTGAACGGGCAGCGGGGACCGGGGAGCTGTTTTTT.

The genes are TRBV24-1 and TRBJ2-5; 8 positions agree with TRBD2. V gave up 9 bases and J gave up 2 bases; unmatched junction bases: 4. Germline V lookup: CDR1 KGHDR, CDR2 SFDVKD. This CDR3 region has 13 residues. CDR3 sequence: CATSGGGQETQYF. In DNA, the CDR3 is TGTGCCACCTCGGGGGGGGGACAAGAGACCCAGTACTTC.

This sequence joins TRBV5-1 and TRBJ1-2, with TRBD1 matching over 10 bases. The CDR3 spans 15 residues. Germline-derived CDR1 and CDR2 are SGHRS and YFSETQ. The J segment lost 4 bases and the V segment lost 4 bases, leaving 7 bases of the junction unmatched. CDR3 in amino acids: CASSAKTGGGYGYTF. The DNA of the CDR3 is TGCGCCAGCAGCGCCAAGACAGGGGGCGGCTATGGCTACACCTTC.

The V call is TRBV5-1, the J call TRBJ1-1, with D tentatively TRBD1 (6 bases). This CDR3 has 15 residues. The germline V gene has CDR1 SGHRS and CDR2 YFSETQ. The V and J ends lost 0 bases and 1 base respectively, with 10 bases between them. CDR3 protein: CASSLALGGNTEAFF. The CDR3 nucleotides are TGCGCCAGCAGCTTGGCGCTAGGGGGGAACACTGAAGCTTTCTTT. The complete variable domain, with remaining parts taken from reference TRBV5-1 and TRBJ1-1, reads KAGVTQTPRYLIKTRGQQVTLSCSPISGHRSVSWYQQTPGQGLQFLFEYFSETQRNKGNFPGRFSGRQFSNSRSEMNVSTLELGDSALYLCASSLALGGNTEAFFGQGTRLTVV.

The J gene is TRBJ1-1, the V gene TRBV7-8; 7 nucleotides match TRBD1. Germline loops: CDR1 SGHVS, CDR2 FQNEAQ. CDR3 length: 14 residues. V was clipped by 5 bases and J by 1 base; unmatched bases: 4. The CDR3 here is CASSTDRKNTEAFF. CDR3 in DNA: TGTGCCAGCAGCACGGACAGGAAGAACACTGAAGCTTTCTTT.

As to this clone: A junction boundary mismatches the germline segment, possibly from a read error. This sample includes further DNA sequences coding for the same CDR3. V is TRBV7-7 and J is TRBJ2-5; 8 bases are shared with TRBD2. This CDR3 has 13 amino acids. Germline V gives CDR1 SSHAT, CDR2 FNYEAQ (reference sequence). The CDR3 DNA reads TGTGCTAGCAGCTTAACGGGGGGGGAGACCCAGTACTTC. This codes for CASSLTGGETQYF.

The V and J genes are TRBV12-3 or TRBV12-4 and TRBJ1-2; the D gene is possibly TRBD1 (6 bases). The CDR3 covers 13 residues. The V gene lost 4 bases and the J gene lost 7 bases, with 13 bases spanning the gap. CDR3 in amino acids: CASSSGTFGGYTF. Written as DNA, the CDR3 is TGTGCCAGCAGTTCCGGGACATTCGGTGGCTACACCTTC.

This chain uses TRBV15 with TRBJ2-5; TRBD1 matches 7 bases. The CDR3 runs 14 residues. The junction had 1 base not matched to a gene; V was cut back by 0 bases and J by 3 bases. Germline CDR1 and CDR2: LNHNV and YYDKDF (reference sequence). The DNA for the CDR3 is TGTGCCACCAGCAGAGATGGGACAGAAGAGACCCAGTACTTC. This codes for CATSRDGTEETQYF.

The chain joins TRBV12-3 or TRBV12-4 to TRBJ2-5; D may be TRBD2 (6 bases). V was shortened by 3 bases and J by 5 bases, with 10 bases between the two germline ends. The CDR3 has 13 residues. CDR3 DNA: TGTGCCAGCAGTTTCGGCGGAGGGGAGACCCAGTACTTC. Protein product: CASSFGGGETQYF.

This chain links TRBV19 with TRBJ1-5; no clear D gene. V was trimmed by 3 bases and J by 3 bases, leaving 12 bases between them. Germline CDR1 LNHDA, CDR2 SQIVND (reference sequence). CDR3 size: 15 residues. The CDR3 here is CASSMIEGNNQPQHF. The CDR3 nucleotides are TGTGCCAGTAGTATGATCGAGGGTAACAATCAGCCCCAGCATTTT.

This rearrangement joins TRBV27 to TRBJ1-4; possible D gene TRBD1, 5 bases. This CDR3 comprises 14 residues. Deletions cut 4 bases from V and 8 bases from J, with 14 bases between. In germline, CDR1 is MNHEY, CDR2 SMNVEV (reference sequence). CDR3 sequence: CASSSQGVGEKLFF. CDR3 sequence (DNA): TGTGCCAGCAGTTCGCAGGGTGTCGGGGAAAAACTGTTTTTT. The full variable domain, completed using reference TRBV27 and TRBJ1-4, is EAQVTQNPRYLITVTGKKLTVTCSQNMNHEYMSWYRQDPGLGLRQIYYSMNVEVTDKGDVPEGYKVSRKEKRNFPLILESPSPNQTSLYFCASSSQGVGEKLFFGSGTQLSVL.

The V and J genes are TRBV28 and TRBJ1-3; 7 bases match TRBD1. CDR1 MDHEN and CDR2 SYDVKM come from the germline V gene. Trimming at V came to 8 bases and at J to 0 bases, leaving 4 bases not matched to a gene. CDR3 length equals 14 residues. Here the CDR3 DNA reads TGTGCCAGCCACCGGGACAGCTCTGGAAACACCATATATTTT. Amino acid sequence: CASHRDSSGNTIYF.

This chain joins TRBV28 and TRBJ1-5; 7 positions agree with TRBD1. CDR1 and CDR2 (germline): MDHEN, SYDVKM. This CDR3 is built from 15 residues. With V trimmed by 5 bases and J by 6 bases, 10 bases remained unmatched. CDR3 protein: CASSATTGSRQPQHF. Written as DNA, the CDR3 is TGTGCCAGCAGTGCCACGACAGGGTCCCGTCAGCCCCAGCATTTT. The entire variable domain, with the rest obtained from reference TRBV28 and TRBJ1-5, is as follows: DVKVTQSSRYLVKRTGEKVFLECVQDMDHENMFWYRQDPGLGLRLIYFSYDVKMKEKGDIPEGYSVSREKKERFSLILESASTNQTSMYLCASSATTGSRQPQHFGDGTRLSIL.

This chain joins TRBV6-2 or TRBV6-3 and TRBJ2-7; 11 nucleotides align to TRBD2. CDR1 and CDR2 from the germline V gene are MNHEY and SVGEGT. Trimming at V came to 5 bases and at J to 7 bases, leaving 13 bases not matched to a gene. The CDR3 is made up of 16 amino acids. The CDR3 here is CASSQHSSGGPQEQYF. The CDR3, as DNA: TGTGCCAGCAGTCAACACTCTAGCGGGGGGCCCCAGGAGCAGTACTTC.

The chain employs TRBV7-9 and TRBJ2-5, with a tentative D call TRBD1 (5 bases). Trimming took 5 bases from V and 5 from J, leaving 9 bases between them. Germline V gives CDR1 SEHNR, CDR2 FQNEAQ (reference sequence). CDR3 length equals 12 residues. CDR3 in DNA: TGTGCCAGCAGCCTGGCAGGGGAGACCCAGTACTTC. Translating it yields CASSLAGETQYF.

V usage is TRBV24-1 and J usage is TRBJ2-1, with D perhaps TRBD1 (6 bases). V shed 0 bases and J shed 4 bases, with 12 bases lying between them. CDR3 length: 16 residues. The germline V gene encodes CDR1 KGHDR and CDR2 SFDVKD. The CDR3 here is CATSDLQPGQYNEQFF. CDR3 coding DNA: TGTGCCACCAGTGATTTGCAGCCTGGACAGTACAATGAGCAGTTCTTC.

This clone was counted between two and nine times. V is TRBV4-3 and J is TRBJ2-1; 9 nucleotides line up with TRBD2. This CDR3 region has 16 residues. V lost 4 bases to trimming and J lost 3 bases; unmatched junction nucleotides: 7. Germline V CDR1 and CDR2: LGHNA, YSLEER. The CDR3 protein is CASSPTSGGNYNEQFF. In DNA form, the CDR3 reads TGCGCCAGCAGCCCAACCAGCGGGGGGAACTACAATGAGCAGTTCTTC.

The genes are TRBV5-1 and TRBJ2-2; 7 positions match TRBD1. V dropped 4 bases and J dropped 1; count of bases not matched to a gene: 4. Germline values: CDR1 SGHRS, CDR2 YFSETQ. The CDR3 loop spans 15 amino acids. The CDR3 region has the DNA TGCGCCAGCAGCCGGGGACAGATGAACACCGGGGAGCTGTTTTTT. Translation gives CASSRGQMNTGELFF.

The chain has TRBV3-1 (or the pseudogene TRBV3-2) and TRBJ1-2, with a possible D match to TRBD1 (5 bases). V lost 1 base to trimming and J lost 7 bases, with 10 bases between them. Germline assignment: CDR1 LGHDT and CDR2 YNNKEL (reference sequence). The CDR3 covers 13 residues. The chain's CDR3 is CASSQGRGSGYTF. DNA of the CDR3: TGTGCCAGCAGCCAAGGGAGGGGCAGTGGCTACACCTTC.

For this clone: The identical CDR3 is also encoded by other nucleotide sequences in the sample. This rearrangement joins TRBV7-9 to TRBJ2-2; 9 positions agree with TRBD2. Germline values: CDR1 SEHNR, CDR2 FQNEAQ (reference sequence). The CDR3 consists of 16 residues. The V segment lost 1 base and the J segment 3 bases; nucleotides outside the gene matches: 3. The CDR3 DNA reads TGTGCCAGCAGCTTAGGAGCGGGGGGCGACACCGGGGAGCTGTTTTTT. As protein: CASSLGAGGDTGELFF.

V usage is TRBV11-3 and J usage is TRBJ2-2, with TRBD2 matching 8 bases. The V gene's germline CDR1 is SGHNT and CDR2 YENEEA. V lost 5 bases, J lost 0 bases, and 8 bases stayed unmatched. The CDR3 runs to 17 residues. CDR3 protein: CASSAGGGTANTGELFF. In nucleotides, the CDR3 is TGTGCCAGCAGCGCGGGCGGGGGGACCGCGAACACCGGGGAGCTGTTTTTT.